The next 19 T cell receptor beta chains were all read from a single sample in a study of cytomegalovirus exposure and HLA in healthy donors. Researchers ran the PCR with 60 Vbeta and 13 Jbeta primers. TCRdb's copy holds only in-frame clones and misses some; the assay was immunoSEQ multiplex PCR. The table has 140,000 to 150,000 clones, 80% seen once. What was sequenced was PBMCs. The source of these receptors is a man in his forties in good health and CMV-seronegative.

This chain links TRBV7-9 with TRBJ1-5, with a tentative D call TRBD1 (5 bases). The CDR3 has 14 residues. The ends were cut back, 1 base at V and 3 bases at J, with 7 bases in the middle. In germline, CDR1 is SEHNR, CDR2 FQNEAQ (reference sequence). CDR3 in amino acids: CASSLGQNNQPQHF. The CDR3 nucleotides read TGTGCCAGCAGCTTAGGACAGAACAATCAGCCCCAGCATTTT.

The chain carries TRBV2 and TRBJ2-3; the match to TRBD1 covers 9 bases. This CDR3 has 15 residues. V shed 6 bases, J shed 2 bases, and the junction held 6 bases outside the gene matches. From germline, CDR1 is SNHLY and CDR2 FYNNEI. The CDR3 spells CASSPGQGNTDTQYF. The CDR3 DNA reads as TGTGCCAGCAGCCCCGGACAGGGGAACACAGATACGCAGTATTTT.

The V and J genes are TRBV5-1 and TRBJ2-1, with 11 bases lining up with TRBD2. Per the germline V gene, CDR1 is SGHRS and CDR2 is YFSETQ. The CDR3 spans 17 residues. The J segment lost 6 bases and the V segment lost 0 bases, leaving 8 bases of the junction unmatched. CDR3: CASSLAPVAGGLNEQFF. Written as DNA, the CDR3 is TGCGCCAGCAGCTTGGCCCCCGTAGCGGGGGGGCTCAATGAGCAGTTCTTC. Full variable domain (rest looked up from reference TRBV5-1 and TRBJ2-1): KAGVTQTPRYLIKTRGQQVTLSCSPISGHRSVSWYQQTPGQGLQFLFEYFSETQRNKGNFPGRFSGRQFSNSRSEMNVSTLELGDSALYLCASSLAPVAGGLNEQFFGPGTRLTVL.

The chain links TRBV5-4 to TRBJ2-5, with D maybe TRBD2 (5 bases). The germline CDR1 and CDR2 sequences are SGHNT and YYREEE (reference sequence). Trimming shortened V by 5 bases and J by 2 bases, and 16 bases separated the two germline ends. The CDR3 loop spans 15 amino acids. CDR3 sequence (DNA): TGTGCCAGCAGTCAAGAGATGCAGCGGCAAGAGACCCAGTACTTC. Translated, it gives CASSQEMQRQETQYF.

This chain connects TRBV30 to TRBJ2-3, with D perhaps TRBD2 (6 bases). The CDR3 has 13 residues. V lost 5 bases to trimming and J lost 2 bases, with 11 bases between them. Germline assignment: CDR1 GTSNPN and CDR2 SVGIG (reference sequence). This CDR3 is CAWAGLPTDTQYF. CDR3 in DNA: TGTGCCTGGGCGGGACTCCCCACAGATACGCAGTATTTT.

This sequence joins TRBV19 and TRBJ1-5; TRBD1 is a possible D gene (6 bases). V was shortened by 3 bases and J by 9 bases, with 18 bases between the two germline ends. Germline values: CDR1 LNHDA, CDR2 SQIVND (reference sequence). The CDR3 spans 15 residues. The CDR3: CASSIVRAGRGPQHF. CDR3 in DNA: TGTGCCAGTAGTATCGTGCGGGCAGGCAGGGGGCCCCAGCATTTT.

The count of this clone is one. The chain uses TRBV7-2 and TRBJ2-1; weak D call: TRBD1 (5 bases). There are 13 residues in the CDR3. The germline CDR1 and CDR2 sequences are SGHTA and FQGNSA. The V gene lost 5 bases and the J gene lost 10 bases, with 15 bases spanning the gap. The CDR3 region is CASSPGWPSEQFF. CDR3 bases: TGTGCCAGCAGCCCAGGGTGGCCCTCCGAGCAGTTCTTC.

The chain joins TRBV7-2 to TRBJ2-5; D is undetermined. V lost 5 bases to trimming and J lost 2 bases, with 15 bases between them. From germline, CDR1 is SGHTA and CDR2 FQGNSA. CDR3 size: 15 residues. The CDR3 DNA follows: TGTGCCAGCAGCCCAAAGCGTTGGCCGCAAGAGACCCAGTACTTC. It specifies CASSPKRWPQETQYF.

The CDR3 DNA is TGTGCCAGCAGTTCCAGACCTGAGAGCGACTACGAGCAGTACTTC. Its protein is CASSSRPESDYEQYF. V and J are TRBV6-5 and TRBJ2-7, with D uncertain. Trimming removed 4 bases at V and 3 bases at J, with 16 bases between. Per germline, CDR1 MNHEY and CDR2 SVGAGI. The CDR3 has 15 residues.

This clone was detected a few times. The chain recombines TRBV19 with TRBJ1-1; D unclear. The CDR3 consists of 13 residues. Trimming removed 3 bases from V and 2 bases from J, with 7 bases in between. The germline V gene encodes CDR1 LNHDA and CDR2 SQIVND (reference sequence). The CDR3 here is CASSIGINTEAFF. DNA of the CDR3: TGTGCCAGTAGTATCGGTATAAACACTGAAGCTTTCTTT.

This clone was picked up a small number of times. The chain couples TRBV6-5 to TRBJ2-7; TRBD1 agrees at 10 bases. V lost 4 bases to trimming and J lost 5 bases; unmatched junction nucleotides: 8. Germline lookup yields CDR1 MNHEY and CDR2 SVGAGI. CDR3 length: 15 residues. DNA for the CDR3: TGTGCCAGCAGTTCACCCCGGGACAGGGGCCACGAGCAGTACTTC. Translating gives CASSSPRDRGHEQYF.

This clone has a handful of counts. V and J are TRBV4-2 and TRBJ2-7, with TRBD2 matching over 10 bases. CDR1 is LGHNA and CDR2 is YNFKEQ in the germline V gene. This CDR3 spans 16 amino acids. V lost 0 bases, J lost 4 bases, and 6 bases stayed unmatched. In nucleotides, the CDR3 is TGTGCCAGCAGCCAAGAGGAAGCGGGGGGGATTTACGAGCAGTACTTC. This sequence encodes CASSQEEAGGIYEQYF.

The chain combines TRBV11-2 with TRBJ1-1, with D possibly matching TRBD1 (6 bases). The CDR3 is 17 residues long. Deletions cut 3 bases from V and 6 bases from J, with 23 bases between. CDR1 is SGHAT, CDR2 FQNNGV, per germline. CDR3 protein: CASSFTIAYREGAEAFF. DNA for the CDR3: TGTGCCAGCAGCTTCACGATAGCCTACAGGGAAGGGGCTGAAGCTTTCTTT. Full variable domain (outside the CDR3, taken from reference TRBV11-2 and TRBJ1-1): EAGVAQSPRYKIIEKRQSVAFWCNPISGHATLYWYQQILGQGPKLLIQFQNNGVVDDSQLPKDRFSAERLKGVDSTLKIQPAKLEDSAVYLCASSFTIAYREGAEAFFGQGTRLTVV.

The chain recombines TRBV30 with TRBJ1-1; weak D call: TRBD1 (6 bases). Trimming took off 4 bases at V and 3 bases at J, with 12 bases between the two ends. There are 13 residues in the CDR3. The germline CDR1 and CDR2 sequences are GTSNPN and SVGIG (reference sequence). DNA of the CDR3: TGTGCCTGGACCCTGACAGGAGACACTGAAGCTTTCTTT. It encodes CAWTLTGDTEAFF.

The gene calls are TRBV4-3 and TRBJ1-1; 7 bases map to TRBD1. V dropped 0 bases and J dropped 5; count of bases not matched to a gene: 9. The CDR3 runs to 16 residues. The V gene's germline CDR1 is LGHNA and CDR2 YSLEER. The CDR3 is CASSQDHGQEGTEAFF. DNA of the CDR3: TGCGCCAGCAGCCAAGATCACGGACAGGAGGGGACTGAAGCTTTCTTT.

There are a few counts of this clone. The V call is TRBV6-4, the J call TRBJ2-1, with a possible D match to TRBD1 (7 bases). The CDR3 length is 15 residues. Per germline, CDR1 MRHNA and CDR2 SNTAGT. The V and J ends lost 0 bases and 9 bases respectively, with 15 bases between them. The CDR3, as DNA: TGTGCCAGCAGTGACTCGACTAGGGGGCTTAGTGAGCAGTTCTTC. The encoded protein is CASSDSTRGLSEQFF.

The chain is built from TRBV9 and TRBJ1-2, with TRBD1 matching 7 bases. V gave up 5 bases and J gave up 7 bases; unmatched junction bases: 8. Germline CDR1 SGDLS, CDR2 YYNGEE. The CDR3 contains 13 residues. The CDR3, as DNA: TGTGCCAGCAGTGCAGACAGGGACAGTGGCTACACCTTC. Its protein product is CASSADRDSGYTF.

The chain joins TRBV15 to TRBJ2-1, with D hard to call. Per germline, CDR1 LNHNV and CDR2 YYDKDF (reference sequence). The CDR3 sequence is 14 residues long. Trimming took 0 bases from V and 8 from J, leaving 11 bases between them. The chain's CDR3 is CATSRDAATDEQFF. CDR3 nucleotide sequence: TGTGCCACCAGCAGAGATGCAGCGACGGATGAGCAGTTCTTC.

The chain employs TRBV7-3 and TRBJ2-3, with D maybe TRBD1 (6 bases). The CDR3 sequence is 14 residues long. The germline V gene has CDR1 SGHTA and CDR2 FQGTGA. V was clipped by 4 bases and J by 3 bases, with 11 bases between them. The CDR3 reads CASSSRGVTDTQYF. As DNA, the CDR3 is TGTGCCAGCAGCTCCAGGGGAGTAACAGATACGCAGTATTTT.